The clone carrying this T cell receptor beta chain has at least ten counts. Its antigen is still unknown. This entry is derived from a study of radiation and T cells in renal cell carcinoma. Background on the study: Nephrectomy followed 15 Gy stereotactic body radiation by 4 weeks. Study-level points and caveats: In blood, top tumor clones expanded by 2 weeks, shrinking by 4. Baseline intratumoral clonotype presence is unknown without pretreatment biopsies.

Time point: blood 2 weeks post-SBRT. The treatment here: 15 Gy SBRT to primary tumor, nephrectomy 4 weeks later. The V and J ends lost 5 bases and 2 bases respectively, with 13 bases between them. Germline V gene lookup returns CDR1 MGHRA and CDR2 YSYEKL. The CDR3 loop spans 15 amino acids. The protocol was immunoSEQ multiplex PCR, while the TCRdb copy is restricted to in-frame clones and leaves out a portion. This table has roughly 120,000 clones, 75% to 90% appearing once. The sequences come from blood, collected from a patient whose treatment included radiotherapy and nephrectomy. This TCR was recovered from a woman in her sixties or seventies with renal cell carcinoma. This chain joins TRBV4-1 and TRBJ1-5; D not resolved. The CDR3 DNA follows: TGCGCCAGCAGCAGAGGACGGTTAGGCAATCAGCCCCAGCATTTT. This translates into CASSRGRLGNQPQHF.